This T cell receptor beta chain was found in a study of blood T cell repertoires in COVID-19. Study-level background: Sample material is recorded as cDNA or gDNA derived from T cells, B-cell-depleted T cells, or PBMCs.

Assignment of participants to cohorts was predicated upon participant-reported clinical history. V was pared by 5 bases and J by 4 bases, with 5 bases between. The CDR3 length is 11 residues. Germline V CDR1 and CDR2: SGHTA, FQGNSA. In the original analysis: Estimates of nucleated cell counts were drawn from the amplification of reference gene primers. Only in-frame clones appear in the TCRdb table, and some are missing; sequencing was by immunoSEQ multiplex PCR. For V, J and clone size, that table is used; D and trimming come from the DNA. The sample records some 270,000 clones, 80% to 90% being singletons.

Sequenced sample: PBMCs or T cells enriched from blood (not recorded which). This receptor was identified in a woman between 40 and 50 years old who had been exposed to COVID-19. This chain connects TRBV7-2 to TRBJ2-5; possible D gene TRBD1, 5 bases. The CDR3 DNA reads TGTGCCAGCAGCGGGGCAGAGACCCAGTACTTC. Translated: CASSGAETQYF.